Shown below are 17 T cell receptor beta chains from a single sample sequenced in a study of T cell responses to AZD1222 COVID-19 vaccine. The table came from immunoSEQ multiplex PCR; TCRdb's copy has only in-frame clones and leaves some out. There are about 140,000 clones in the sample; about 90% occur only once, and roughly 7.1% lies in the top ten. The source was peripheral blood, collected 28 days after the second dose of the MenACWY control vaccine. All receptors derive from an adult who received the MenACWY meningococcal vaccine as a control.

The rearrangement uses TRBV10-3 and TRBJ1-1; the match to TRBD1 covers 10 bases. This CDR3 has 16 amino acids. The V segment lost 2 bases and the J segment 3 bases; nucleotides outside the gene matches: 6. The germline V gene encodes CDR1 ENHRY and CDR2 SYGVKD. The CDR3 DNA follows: TGTGCCATCAGTGAGACCGGGACAGGGGCGGACACTGAAGCTTTCTTT. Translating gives CAISETGTGADTEAFF.

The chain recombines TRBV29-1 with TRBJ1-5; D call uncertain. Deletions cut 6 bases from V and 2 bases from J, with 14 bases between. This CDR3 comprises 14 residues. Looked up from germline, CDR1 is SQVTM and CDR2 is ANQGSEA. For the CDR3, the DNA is TGCAGCGTCCTCGCGGGGAATGGCAATCAGCCCCAGCATTTT. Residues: CSVLAGNGNQPQHF.

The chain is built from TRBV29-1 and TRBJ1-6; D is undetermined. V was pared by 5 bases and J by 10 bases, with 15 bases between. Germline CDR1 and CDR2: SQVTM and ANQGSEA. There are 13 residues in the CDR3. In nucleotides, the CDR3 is TGCAGCGTTCGTGAGGATCTGCGCTCACCCCTCCACTTT. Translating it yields CSVREDLRSPLHF.

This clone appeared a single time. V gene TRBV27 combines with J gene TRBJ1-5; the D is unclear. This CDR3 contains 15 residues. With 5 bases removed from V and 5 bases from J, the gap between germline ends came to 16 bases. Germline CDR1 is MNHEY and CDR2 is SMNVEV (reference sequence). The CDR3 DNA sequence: TGTGCCAGCAGTATTACTGCTCTAGGCGATCAGCCCCAGCATTTT. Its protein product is CASSITALGDQPQHF.

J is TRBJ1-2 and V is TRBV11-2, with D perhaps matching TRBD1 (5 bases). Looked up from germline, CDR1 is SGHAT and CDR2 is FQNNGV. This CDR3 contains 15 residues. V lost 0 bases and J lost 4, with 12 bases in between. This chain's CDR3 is CASSLEGTGLYGYTF. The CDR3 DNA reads TGTGCCAGCAGCTTAGAAGGAACGGGACTCTATGGCTACACCTTC.

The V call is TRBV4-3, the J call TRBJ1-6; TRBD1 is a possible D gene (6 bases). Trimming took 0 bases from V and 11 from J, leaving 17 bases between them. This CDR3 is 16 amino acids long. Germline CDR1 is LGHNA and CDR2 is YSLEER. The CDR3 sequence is CASSQDLARGGTPLHF. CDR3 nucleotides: TGCGCCAGCAGCCAAGATCTTGCCAGGGGTGGTACACCCCTCCACTTT.

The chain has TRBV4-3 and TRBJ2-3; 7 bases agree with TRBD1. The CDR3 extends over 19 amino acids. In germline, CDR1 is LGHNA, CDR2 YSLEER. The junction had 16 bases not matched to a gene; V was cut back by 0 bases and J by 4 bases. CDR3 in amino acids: CASSQDSYRGKETADTQYF. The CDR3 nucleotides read TGCGCCAGCAGCCAAGATTCTTACAGGGGTAAAGAGACTGCAGATACGCAGTATTTT.

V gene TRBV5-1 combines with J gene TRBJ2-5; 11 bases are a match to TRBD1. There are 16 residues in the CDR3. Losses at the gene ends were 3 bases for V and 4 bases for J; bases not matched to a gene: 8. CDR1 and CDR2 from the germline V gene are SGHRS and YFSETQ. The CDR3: CASSWGTGGGGETQYF. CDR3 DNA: TGCGCCAGCAGCTGGGGGACAGGGGGTGGAGGAGAGACCCAGTACTTC.

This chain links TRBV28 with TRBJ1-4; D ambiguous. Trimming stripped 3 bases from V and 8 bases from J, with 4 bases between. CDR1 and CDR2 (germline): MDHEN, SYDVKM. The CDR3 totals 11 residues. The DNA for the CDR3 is TGTGCCAGCAGTTTTCAGGAAAAACTGTTTTTT. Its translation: CASSFQEKLFF.

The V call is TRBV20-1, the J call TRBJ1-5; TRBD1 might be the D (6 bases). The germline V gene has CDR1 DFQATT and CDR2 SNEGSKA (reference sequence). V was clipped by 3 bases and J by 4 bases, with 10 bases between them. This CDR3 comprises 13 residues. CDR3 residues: CSASGQGNQPQHF. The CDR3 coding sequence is TGCAGTGCTAGTGGGCAGGGGAATCAGCCCCAGCATTTT.

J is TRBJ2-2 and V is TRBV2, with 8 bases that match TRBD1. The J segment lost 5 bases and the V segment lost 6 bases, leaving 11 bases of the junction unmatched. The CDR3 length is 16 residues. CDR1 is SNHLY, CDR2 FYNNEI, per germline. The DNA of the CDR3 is TGTGCCAGCAGATCAACCGGGACAGGAGTAACCGGGGAGCTGTTTTTT. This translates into CASRSTGTGVTGELFF.

DNA of the CDR3: TGTGCCAGTAGTATTTTCGCCGGGACAGGGGGTAGGGACGGCTATGGCTACACCTTC. Translation gives CASSIFAGTGGRDGYGYTF. The chain recombines TRBV19 with TRBJ1-2; 11 nucleotides match TRBD1. Trimming took 3 bases from V and 4 from J; bases not matched to a gene: 16. The CDR3 has 19 amino acids. CDR1 is LNHDA, CDR2 SQIVND, per germline (reference sequence).

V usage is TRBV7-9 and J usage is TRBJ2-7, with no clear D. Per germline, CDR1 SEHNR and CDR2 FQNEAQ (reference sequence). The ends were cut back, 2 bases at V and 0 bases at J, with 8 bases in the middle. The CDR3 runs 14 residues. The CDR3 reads CASSLLADSYEQYF. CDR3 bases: TGTGCCAGCAGCTTATTGGCCGACTCCTACGAGCAGTACTTC.

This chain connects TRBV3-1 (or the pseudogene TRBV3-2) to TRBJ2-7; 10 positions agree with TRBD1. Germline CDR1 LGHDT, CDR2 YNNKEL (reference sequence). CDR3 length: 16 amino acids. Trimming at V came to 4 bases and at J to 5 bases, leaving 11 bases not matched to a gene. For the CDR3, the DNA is TGTGCCAGCAGCCGTGGAGGACAGGGGGTAATCGACGAGCAGTACTTC. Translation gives CASSRGGQGVIDEQYF.

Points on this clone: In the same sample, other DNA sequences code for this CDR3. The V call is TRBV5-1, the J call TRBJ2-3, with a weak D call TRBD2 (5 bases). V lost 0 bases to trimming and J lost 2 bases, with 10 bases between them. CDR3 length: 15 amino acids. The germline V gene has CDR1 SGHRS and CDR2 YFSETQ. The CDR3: CASSLEGGLTDTQYF. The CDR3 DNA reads TGCGCCAGCAGCTTGGAAGGCGGGCTCACAGATACGCAGTATTTT. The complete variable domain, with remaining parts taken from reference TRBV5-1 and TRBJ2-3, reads KAGVTQTPRYLIKTRGQQVTLSCSPISGHRSVSWYQQTPGQGLQFLFEYFSETQRNKGNFPGRFSGRQFSNSRSEMNVSTLELGDSALYLCASSLEGGLTDTQYFGPGTRLTVL.

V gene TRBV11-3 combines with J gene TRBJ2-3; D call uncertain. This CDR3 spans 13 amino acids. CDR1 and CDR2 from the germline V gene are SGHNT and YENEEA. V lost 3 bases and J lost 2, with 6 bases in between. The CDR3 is CASSLGPTDTQYF. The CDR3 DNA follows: TGTGCCAGCAGCTTGGGCCCCACAGATACGCAGTATTTT.

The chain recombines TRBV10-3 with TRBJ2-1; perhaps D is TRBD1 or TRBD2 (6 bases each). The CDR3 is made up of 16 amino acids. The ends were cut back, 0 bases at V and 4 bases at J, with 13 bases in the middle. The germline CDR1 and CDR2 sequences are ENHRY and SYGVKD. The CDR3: CAISESIGGLYNEQFF. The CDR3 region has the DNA TGTGCCATCAGTGAGTCGATAGGGGGGCTTTACAATGAGCAGTTCTTC.